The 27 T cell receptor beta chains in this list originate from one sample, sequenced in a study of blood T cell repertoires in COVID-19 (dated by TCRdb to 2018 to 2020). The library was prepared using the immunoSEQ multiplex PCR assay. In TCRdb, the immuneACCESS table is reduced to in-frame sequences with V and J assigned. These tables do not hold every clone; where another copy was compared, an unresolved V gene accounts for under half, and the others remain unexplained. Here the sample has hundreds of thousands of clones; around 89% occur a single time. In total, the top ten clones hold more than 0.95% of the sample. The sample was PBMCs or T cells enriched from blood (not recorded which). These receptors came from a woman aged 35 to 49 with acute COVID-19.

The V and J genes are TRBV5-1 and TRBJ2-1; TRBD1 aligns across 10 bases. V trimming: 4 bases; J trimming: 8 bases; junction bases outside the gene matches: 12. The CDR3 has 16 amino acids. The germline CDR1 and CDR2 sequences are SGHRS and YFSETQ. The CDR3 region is CASSPPGQGFGDEQFF. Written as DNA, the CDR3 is TGCGCCAGCAGCCCACCGGGACAGGGGTTTGGCGATGAGCAGTTCTTC.

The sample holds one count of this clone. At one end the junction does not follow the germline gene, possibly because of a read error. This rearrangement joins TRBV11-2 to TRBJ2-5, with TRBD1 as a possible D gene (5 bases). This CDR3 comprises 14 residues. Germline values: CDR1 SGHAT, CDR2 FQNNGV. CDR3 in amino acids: CASSLRAHQGTQYF. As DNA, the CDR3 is TGTGCCAGCAGCCTCAGGGCCCACCAAGGGACCCAGTACTTC.

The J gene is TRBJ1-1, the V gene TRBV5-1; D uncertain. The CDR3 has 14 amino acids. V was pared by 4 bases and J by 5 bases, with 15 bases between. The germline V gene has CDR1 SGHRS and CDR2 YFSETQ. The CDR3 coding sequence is TGCGCCAGCAGCCCCTCGAGGGTAGAGACTGAAGCTTTCTTT. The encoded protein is CASSPSRVETEAFF. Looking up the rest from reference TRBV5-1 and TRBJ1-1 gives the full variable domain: KAGVTQTPRYLIKTRGQQVTLSCSPISGHRSVSWYQQTPGQGLQFLFEYFSETQRNKGNFPGRFSGRQFSNSRSEMNVSTLELGDSALYLCASSPSRVETEAFFGQGTRLTVV.

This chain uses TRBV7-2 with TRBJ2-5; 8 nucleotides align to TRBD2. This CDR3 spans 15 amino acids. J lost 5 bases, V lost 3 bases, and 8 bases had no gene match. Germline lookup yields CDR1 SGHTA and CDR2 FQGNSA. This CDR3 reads CASSFLAGRRETQYF. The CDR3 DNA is TGTGCCAGCAGCTTTTTAGCGGGAAGGAGGGAGACCCAGTACTTC.

The CDR3: CASSDPKDRDSYNEQFF. The CDR3 DNA reads as TGTGCCAGCAGTGACCCGAAGGACAGGGACTCCTACAATGAGCAGTTCTTC. This rearrangement joins TRBV25-1 to TRBJ2-1, with TRBD1 matching over 8 bases. CDR3 length: 17 amino acids. The V gene end was trimmed by 3 bases and the J gene end by 0 bases; junction bases not matched to a gene: 7. Germline V lookup: CDR1 MGHDK, CDR2 SYGVNS.

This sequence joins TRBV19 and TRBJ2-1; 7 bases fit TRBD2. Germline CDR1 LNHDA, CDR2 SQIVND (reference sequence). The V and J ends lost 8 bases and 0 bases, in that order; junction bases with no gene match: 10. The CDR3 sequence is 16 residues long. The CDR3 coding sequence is TGTGCCAGTGGGGGGGGTCAAGGGAGCTCCTACAATGAGCAGTTCTTC. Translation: CASGGGQGSSYNEQFF. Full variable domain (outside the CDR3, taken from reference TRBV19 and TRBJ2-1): DGGITQSPKYLFRKEGQNVTLSCEQNLNHDAMYWYRQDPGQGLRLIYYSQIVNDFQKGDIAEGYSVSREKKESFPLTVTSAQKNPTAFYLCASGGGQGSSYNEQFFGPGTRLTVL.

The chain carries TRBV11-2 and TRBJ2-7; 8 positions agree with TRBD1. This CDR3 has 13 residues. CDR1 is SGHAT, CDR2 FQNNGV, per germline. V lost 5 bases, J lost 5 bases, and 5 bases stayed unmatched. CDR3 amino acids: CASSPGGQHEQYF. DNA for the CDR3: TGTGCCAGCAGCCCAGGGGGCCAGCACGAGCAGTACTTC.

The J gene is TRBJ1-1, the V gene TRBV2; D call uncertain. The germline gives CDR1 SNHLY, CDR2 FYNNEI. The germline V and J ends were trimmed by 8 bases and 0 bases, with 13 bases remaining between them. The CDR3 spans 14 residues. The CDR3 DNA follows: TGTGCCAGCCTACGGGAAGGAATGAACACTGAAGCTTTCTTT. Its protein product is CASLREGMNTEAFF. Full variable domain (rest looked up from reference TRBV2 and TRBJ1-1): EPEVTQTPSHQVTQMGQEVILRCVPISNHLYFYWYRQILGQKVEFLVSFYNNEISEKSEIFDDQFSVERPDGSNFTLKIRSTKLEDSAMYFCASLREGMNTEAFFGQGTRLTVV.

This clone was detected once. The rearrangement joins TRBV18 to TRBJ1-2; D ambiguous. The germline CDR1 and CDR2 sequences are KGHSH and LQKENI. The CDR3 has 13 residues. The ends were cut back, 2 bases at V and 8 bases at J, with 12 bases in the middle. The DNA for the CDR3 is TGTGCCAGCTCACCAATAACCGTGCAGGGCTACACCTTC. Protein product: CASSPITVQGYTF.

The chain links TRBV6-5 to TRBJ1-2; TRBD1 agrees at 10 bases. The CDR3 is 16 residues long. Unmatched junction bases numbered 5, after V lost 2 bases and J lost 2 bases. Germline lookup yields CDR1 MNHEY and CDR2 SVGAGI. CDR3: CASSYHRDRGNYGYTF. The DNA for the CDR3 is TGTGCCAGCAGTTACCATCGGGACAGGGGAAACTATGGCTACACCTTC.

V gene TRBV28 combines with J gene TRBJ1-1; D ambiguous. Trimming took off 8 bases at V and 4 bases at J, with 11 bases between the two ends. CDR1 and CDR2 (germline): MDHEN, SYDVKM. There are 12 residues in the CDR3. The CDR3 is CASLAAGTEAFF. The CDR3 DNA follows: TGTGCCAGCCTCGCCGCGGGCACTGAAGCTTTCTTT.

The DNA for the CDR3 is TGTGCCAGCAGTCCCTACAGGGCCAGGGAGCTGTTTTTT. Its translation: CASSPYRARELFF. This chain connects TRBV12-3 or TRBV12-4 to TRBJ2-2, with D perhaps matching TRBD1 (6 bases). The V and J ends lost 5 bases and 9 bases respectively, with 13 bases between them. CDR3 length: 13 amino acids.

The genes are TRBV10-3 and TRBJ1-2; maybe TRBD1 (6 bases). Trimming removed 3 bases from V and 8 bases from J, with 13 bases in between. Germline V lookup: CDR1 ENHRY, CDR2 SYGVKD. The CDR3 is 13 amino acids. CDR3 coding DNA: TGTGCCATCAGTGAATACAGGGATCGGGGCTACACCTTC. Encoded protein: CAISEYRDRGYTF.

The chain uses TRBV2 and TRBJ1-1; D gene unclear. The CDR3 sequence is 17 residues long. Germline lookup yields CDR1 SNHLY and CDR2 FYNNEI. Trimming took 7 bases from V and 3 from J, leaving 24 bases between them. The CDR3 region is CASIPGGFGKDDTEAFF. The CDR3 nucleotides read TGTGCCAGCATCCCAGGTGGGTTTGGAAAAGACGACACTGAAGCTTTCTTT.

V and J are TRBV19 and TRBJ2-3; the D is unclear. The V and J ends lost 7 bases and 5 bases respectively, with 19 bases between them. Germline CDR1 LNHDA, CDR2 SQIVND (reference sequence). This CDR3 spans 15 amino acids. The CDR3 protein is CASTRGLVHGDTQYF. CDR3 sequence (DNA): TGTGCCAGTACCCGCGGTCTAGTGCATGGAGATACGCAGTATTTT.

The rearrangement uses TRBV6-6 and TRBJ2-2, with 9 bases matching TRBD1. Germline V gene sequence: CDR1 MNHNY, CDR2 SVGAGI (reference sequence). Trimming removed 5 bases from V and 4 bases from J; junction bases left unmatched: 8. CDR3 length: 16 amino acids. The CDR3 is CASSRTGGAGTGELFF. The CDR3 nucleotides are TGTGCCAGCAGTCGAACAGGGGGCGCGGGCACCGGGGAGCTGTTTTTT.

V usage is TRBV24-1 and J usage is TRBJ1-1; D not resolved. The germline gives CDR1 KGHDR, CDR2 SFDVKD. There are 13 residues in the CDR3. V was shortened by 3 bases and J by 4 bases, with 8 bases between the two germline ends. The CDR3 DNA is TGTGCCACCAGTGATGGCCCCCGCACTGAAGCTTTCTTT. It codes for CATSDGPRTEAFF.

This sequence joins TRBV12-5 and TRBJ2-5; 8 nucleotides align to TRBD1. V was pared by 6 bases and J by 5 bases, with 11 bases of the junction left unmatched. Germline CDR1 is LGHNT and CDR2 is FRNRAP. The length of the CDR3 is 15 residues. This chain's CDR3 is CASGPGQVGIETQYF. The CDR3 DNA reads TGTGCTAGTGGACCGGGACAGGTTGGGATCGAGACCCAGTACTTC.

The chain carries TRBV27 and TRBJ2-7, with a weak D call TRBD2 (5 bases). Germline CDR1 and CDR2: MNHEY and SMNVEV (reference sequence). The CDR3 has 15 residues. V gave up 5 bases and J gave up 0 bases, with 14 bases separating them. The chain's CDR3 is CASSPLGGRSYEQYV. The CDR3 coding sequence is TGTGCCAGCAGTCCCCTCGGCGGGCGCTCCTACGAGCAGTACGTC.

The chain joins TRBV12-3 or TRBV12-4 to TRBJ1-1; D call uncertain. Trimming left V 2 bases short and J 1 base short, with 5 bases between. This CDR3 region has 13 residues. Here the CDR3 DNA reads TGTGCCAGCAGTTTATTAGAGAACACTGAAGCTTTCTTT. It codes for CASSLLENTEAFF.

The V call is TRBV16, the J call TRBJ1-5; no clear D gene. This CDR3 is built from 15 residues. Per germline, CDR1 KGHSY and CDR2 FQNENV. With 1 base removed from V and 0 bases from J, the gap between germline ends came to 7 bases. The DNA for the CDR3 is TGTGCCAGCAGCCAATTTACAGTTAGCAATCAGCCCCAGCATTTT. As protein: CASSQFTVSNQPQHF.

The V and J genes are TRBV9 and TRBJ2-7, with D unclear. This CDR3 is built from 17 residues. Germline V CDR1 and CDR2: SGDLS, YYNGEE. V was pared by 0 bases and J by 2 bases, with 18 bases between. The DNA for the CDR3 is TGTGCCAGCAGCGTAGAATCTAGACCCGTGCCCCCCTACGAGCAGTACTTC. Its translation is CASSVESRPVPPYEQYF.

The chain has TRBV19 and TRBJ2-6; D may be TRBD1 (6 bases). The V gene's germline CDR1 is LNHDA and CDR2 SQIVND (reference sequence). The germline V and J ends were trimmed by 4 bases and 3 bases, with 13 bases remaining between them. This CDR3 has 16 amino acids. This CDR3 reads CASSRGRRGGANVLTF. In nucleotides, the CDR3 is TGTGCCAGTAGTAGAGGGCGCAGGGGTGGGGCCAACGTCCTGACTTTC.

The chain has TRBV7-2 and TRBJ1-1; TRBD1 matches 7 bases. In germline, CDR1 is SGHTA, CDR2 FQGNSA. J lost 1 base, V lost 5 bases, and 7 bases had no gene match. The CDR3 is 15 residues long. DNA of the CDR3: TGTGCCAGCAGCCGCTCAGGGACAGAGAACACTGAAGCTTTCTTT. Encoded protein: CASSRSGTENTEAFF.

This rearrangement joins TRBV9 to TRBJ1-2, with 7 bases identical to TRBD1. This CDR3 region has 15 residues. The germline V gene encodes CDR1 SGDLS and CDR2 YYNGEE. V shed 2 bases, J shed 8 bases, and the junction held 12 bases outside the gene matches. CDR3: CASSVGDSSALGYTF. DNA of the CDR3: TGTGCCAGCAGCGTGGGGGACAGTAGTGCCTTAGGCTACACCTTC.

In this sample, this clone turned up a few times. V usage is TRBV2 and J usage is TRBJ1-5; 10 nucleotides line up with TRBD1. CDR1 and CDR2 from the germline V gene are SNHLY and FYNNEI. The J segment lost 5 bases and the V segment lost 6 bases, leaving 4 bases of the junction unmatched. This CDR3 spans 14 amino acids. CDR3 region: CASSGGTGDQPQHF. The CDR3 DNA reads TGTGCCAGCAGCGGGGGGACAGGGGATCAGCCCCAGCATTTT.

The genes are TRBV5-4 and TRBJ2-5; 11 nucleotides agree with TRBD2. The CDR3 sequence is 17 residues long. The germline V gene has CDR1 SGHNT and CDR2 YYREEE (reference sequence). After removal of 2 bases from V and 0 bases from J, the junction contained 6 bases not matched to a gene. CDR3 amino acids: CASSLLPSGRYQETQYF. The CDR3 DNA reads TGTGCCAGCAGCTTACTCCCTAGCGGGAGGTACCAAGAGACCCAGTACTTC.